This T cell receptor beta chain was identified in a study of T cell changes during pregnancy in multiple sclerosis. The germline V gene has CDR1 LNHNV and CDR2 YYDKDF (reference sequence). Trimming cost V 1 base and J 0 bases, with 6 bases left between them. This CDR3 spans 14 amino acids. Assay: immunoSEQ multiplex PCR; the TCRdb copy retains only in-frame clones and omits some. Here the sample spans 75,000 to 100,000 clones, 85% to 95% being singletons. This clone was seen once. The source material was peripheral blood, sampled after pregnancy. The chain uses TRBV15 and TRBJ1-1; D gene unclear. This receptor was taken from a female donor with multiple sclerosis, enrolled in a pregnancy study. The CDR3 DNA reads TGTGCCACCAGCAGAGCCAAAATGAACACTGAAGCTTTCTTT. Protein product: CATSRAKMNTEAFF.